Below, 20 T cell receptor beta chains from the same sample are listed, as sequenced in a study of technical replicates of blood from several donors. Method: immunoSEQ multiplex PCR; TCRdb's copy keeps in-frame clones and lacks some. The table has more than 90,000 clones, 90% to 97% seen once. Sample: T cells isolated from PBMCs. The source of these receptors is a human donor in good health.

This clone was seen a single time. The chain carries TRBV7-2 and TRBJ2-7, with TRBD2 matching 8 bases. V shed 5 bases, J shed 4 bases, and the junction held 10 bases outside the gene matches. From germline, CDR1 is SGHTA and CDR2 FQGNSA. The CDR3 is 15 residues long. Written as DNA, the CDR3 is TGTGCCAGCAGCGGCACGGGGGGGCTCGGGTACGAGCAGTACTTC. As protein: CASSGTGGLGYEQYF.

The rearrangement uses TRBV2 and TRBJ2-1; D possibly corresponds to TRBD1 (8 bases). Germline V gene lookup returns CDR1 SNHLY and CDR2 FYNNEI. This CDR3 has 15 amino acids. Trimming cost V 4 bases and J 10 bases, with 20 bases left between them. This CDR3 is CASSGEDRDGGEQFF. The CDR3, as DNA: TGTGCCAGCAGTGGAGAGGACAGGGACGGGGGGGAGCAGTTCTTC.

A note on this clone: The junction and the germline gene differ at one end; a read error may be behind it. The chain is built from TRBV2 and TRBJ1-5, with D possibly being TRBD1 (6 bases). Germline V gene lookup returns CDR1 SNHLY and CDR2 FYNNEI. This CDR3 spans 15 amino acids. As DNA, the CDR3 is TGTGCCAGCAGTGATTGGGGCCCGCAAGGAACAGGGCCGAATTTT. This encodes CASSDWGPQGTGPNF.

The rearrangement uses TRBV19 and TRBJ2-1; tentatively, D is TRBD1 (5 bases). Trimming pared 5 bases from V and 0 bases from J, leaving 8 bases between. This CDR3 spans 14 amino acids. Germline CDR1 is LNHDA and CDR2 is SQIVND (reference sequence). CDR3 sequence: CASSSGYSYNEQFF. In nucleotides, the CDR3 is TGTGCCAGTAGTTCAGGGTACTCCTACAATGAGCAGTTCTTC. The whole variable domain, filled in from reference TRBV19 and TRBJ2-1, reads DGGITQSPKYLFRKEGQNVTLSCEQNLNHDAMYWYRQDPGQGLRLIYYSQIVNDFQKGDIAEGYSVSREKKESFPLTVTSAQKNPTAFYLCASSSGYSYNEQFFGPGTRLTVL.

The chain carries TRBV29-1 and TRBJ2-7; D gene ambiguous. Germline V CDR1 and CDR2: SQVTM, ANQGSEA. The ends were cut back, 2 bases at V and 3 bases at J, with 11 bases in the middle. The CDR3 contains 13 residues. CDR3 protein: CSVESEQIYEQYF. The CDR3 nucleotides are TGCAGCGTTGAATCTGAACAGATCTACGAGCAGTACTTC.

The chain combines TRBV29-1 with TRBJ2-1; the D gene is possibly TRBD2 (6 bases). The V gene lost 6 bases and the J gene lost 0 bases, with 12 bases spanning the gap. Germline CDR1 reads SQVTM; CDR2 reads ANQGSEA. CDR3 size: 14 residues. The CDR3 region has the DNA TGCAGCGTCAGACTAGTGCCCTCCTACAATGAGCAGTTCTTC. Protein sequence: CSVRLVPSYNEQFF.

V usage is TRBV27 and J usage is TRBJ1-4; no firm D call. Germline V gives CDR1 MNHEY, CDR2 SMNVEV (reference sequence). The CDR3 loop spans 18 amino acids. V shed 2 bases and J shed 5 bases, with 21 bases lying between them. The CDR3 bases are TGTGCCAGCAGTTTAGGTGTAGGGAGAGAAGTTGTCAATGAAAAACTGTTTTTT. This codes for CASSLGVGREVVNEKLFF.

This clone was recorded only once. The CDR3 coding sequence is TGTGCCAGCACCCCTCGGGGACTCAAAAACATTCAGTACTTC. Its translation is CASTPRGLKNIQYF. V gene TRBV5-6 combines with J gene TRBJ2-4, with D perhaps matching TRBD2 (6 bases). Trimming left V 6 bases short and J 3 bases short, with 13 bases between. CDR1 and CDR2 (germline): SGHDT, YYEEEE. This CDR3 has 14 residues.

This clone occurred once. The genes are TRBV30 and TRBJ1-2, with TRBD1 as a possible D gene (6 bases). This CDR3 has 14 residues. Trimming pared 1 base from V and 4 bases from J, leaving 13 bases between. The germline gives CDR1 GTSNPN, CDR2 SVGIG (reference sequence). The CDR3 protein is CAWSEWGPFYGYTF. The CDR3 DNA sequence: TGTGCCTGGAGTGAATGGGGGCCATTCTATGGCTACACCTTC.

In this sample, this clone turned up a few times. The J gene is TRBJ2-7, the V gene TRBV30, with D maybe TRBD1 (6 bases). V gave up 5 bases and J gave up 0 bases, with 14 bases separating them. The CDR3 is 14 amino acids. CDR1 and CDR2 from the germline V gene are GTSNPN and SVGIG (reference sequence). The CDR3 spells CAWGGGYSSYEQYF. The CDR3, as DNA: TGTGCCTGGGGTGGGGGCTATAGCTCCTACGAGCAGTACTTC.

The CDR3 nucleotides are TGTGCCAGCAGGCCTACAGGGGCTGGCGGCTACACCTTC. Translating it yields CASRPTGAGGYTF. The chain couples TRBV6-5 to TRBJ1-2, with 7 bases lining up with TRBD1. V lost 6 bases, J lost 8 bases, and 9 bases stayed unmatched. This CDR3 is built from 13 residues. The germline gives CDR1 MNHEY, CDR2 SVGAGI.

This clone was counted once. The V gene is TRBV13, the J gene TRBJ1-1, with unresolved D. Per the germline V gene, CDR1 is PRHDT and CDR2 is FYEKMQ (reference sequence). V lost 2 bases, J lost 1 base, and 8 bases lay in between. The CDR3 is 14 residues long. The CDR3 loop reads CASSLIEANTEAFF. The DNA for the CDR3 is TGTGCCAGCAGCTTAATAGAAGCGAACACTGAAGCTTTCTTT. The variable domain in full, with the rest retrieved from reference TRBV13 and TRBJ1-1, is AAGVIQSPRHLIKEKRETATLKCYPIPRHDTVYWYQQGPGQDPQFLISFYEKMQSDKGSIPDRFSAQQFSDYHSELNMSSLELGDSALYFCASSLIEANTEAFFGQGTRLTVV.

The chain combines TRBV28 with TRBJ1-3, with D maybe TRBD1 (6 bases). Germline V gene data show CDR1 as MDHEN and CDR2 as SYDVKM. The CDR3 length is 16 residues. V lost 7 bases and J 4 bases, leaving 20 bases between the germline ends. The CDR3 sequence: CASTFPQGLSGNTIYF. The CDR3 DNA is TGTGCCAGCACCTTTCCTCAGGGGTTGTCAGGAAACACCATATATTTT.

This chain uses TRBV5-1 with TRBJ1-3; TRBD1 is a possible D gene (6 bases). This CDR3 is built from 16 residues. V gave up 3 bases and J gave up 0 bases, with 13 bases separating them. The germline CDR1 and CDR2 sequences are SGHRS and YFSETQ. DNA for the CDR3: TGCGCCAGCAGCTCCTCGGGACAACTCTCTGGAAACACCATATATTTT. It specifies CASSSSGQLSGNTIYF.

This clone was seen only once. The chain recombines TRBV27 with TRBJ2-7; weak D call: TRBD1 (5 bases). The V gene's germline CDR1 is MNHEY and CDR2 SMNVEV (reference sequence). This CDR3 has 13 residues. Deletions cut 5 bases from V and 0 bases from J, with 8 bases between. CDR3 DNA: TGTGCCAGCAGTGTAGACAGCTCCTACGAGCAGTACTTC. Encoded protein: CASSVDSSYEQYF.

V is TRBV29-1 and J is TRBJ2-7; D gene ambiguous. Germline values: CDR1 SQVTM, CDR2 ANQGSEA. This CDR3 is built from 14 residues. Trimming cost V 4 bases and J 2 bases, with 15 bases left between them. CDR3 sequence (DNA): TGCAGCGTTGTTGTGCCCAGATTCCCCTACGAGCAGTACTTC. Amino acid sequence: CSVVVPRFPYEQYF.

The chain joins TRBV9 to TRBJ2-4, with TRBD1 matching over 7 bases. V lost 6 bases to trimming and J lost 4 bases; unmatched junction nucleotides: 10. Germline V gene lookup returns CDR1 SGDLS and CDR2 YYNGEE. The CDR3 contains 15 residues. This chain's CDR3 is CASTPSGTEKNIQYF. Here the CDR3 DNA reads TGTGCCAGCACTCCATCGGGGACAGAGAAAAACATTCAGTACTTC.

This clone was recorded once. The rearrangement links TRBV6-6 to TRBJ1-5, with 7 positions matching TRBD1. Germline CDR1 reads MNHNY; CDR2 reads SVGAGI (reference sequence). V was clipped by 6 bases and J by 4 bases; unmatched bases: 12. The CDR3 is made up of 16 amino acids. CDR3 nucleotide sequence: TGTGCCAGCAGCCCTGACCCAGGGGGTTGGAATCAGCCCCAGCATTTT. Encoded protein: CASSPDPGGWNQPQHF.

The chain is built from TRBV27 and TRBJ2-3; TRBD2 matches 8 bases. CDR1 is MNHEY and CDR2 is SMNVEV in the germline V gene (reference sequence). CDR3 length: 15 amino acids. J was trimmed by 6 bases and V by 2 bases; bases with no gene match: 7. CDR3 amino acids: CASSLNGRAGDTQYF. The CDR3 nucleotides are TGTGCCAGCAGTTTAAACGGGAGGGCCGGGGATACGCAGTATTTT.

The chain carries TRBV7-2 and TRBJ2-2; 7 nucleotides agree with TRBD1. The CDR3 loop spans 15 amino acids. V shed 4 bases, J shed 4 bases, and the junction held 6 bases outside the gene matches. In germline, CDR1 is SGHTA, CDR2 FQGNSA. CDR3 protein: CASSSRQGSTGELFF. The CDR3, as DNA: TGTGCCAGCAGCTCGAGACAGGGAAGCACCGGGGAGCTGTTTTTT.